Shown below are 2 T cell receptor beta chains from a single sample sequenced in a study of persistence of HIV-infected CD4 T cells. This was the immunoSEQ version 4 assay in survey mode. TCRdb keeps only in-frame clones here, not all; method: immunoSEQ multiplex PCR. Of around 26,000 clones in the sample, 74% were seen once. Their recognized antigens are unknown. Cells were stimulated with overlapping HIV-1 Gag 15-mer peptides. Responding CD4+ T cells were sorted by upregulation of both CD40 ligand and CD69. This specimen consisted of CD4+ T cells sorted from PBMCs after roughly 18-hour stimulation, obtained from a patient who received antiretroviral therapy. The receptors shown here come from an adult man with HIV who was CMV-seropositive.

V usage is TRBV27 and J usage is TRBJ2-3, with TRBD1 as a possible D gene (6 bases). This CDR3 region has 14 residues. V lost 5 bases, J lost 8 bases, and 17 bases lay in between. Germline V gives CDR1 MNHEY, CDR2 SMNVEV (reference sequence). In nucleotides, the CDR3 is TGTGCCAGCAGTCTCTTGGGGGCCATCCCTACGCAGTATTTT. This gives the protein CASSLLGAIPTQYF.

The genes are TRBV19 and TRBJ1-4; D is uncertain. Germline assignment: CDR1 LNHDA and CDR2 SQIVND (reference sequence). V lost 3 bases and J lost 4, with 9 bases in between. The CDR3 runs 14 residues. For the CDR3, the DNA is TGTGCCAGTAGTATCGGGAACCTTAATGAAAAACTGTTTTTT. Protein product: CASSIGNLNEKLFF.